This is a list of T cell receptor beta chains from one sample in a study of blood T cell repertoires in COVID-19. The repertoire was sequenced with immunoSEQ multiplex PCR; TCRdb's copy has only in-frame clones and lacks some. The table has around 260,000 clones, 86% seen once. The sample consisted of peripheral blood. The receptors were gathered from a man younger than 45 with active or convalescent COVID-19. The CDR3 runs from the conserved cysteine through the conserved F or W. The D gene is left open where the match is weak. Expanded clones are given a class, and other clones once, few, many or no size at all.

v_gene: TRBV4-1; j_gene: TRBJ2-7; abundance: .; d_gene: .; CDR3nt: TGCGCCAGCAGCCATTCTCTTACAGGCTCCTACGAGCAGTACTTC; CDR3aa: CASSHSLTGSYEQYF
v_gene: TRBV5-6; j_gene: TRBJ1-1; abundance: .; d_gene: .; CDR3nt: TGTGCCAGCAGCTTGGGGGCCAACACTGAAGCTTTCTTT; CDR3aa: CASSLGANTEAFF
v_gene: TRBV27; j_gene: TRBJ2-2; abundance: .; d_gene: TRBD2; CDR3nt: TGTGCCAGCAGCGCCTTTAGCGGGGTCGTCACCGGGGAGCTGTTTTTT; CDR3aa: CASSAFSGVVTGELFF
v_gene: TRBV7-2; j_gene: TRBJ1-2; abundance: once; d_gene: .; CDR3nt: TGTGCCAGCAGCTTAGAGACGGGAGCGGGTGGCTACACCTTC; CDR3aa: CASSLETGAGGYTF
v_gene: TRBV19; j_gene: TRBJ1-5; abundance: .; d_gene: .; CDR3nt: TGTGCCAGTAGTAGACAGGACGGAAATCAGCCCCAGCATTTT; CDR3aa: CASSRQDGNQPQHF
v_gene: TRBV5-6; j_gene: TRBJ2-1; abundance: .; d_gene: TRBD1; CDR3nt: TGTGCCAGCAGCTTGCCAACAGGGGGCGTCTACAATGAGCAGTTCTTC; CDR3aa: CASSLPTGGVYNEQFF
v_gene: TRBV9; j_gene: TRBJ1-3; abundance: .; d_gene: .; CDR3nt: TGTGCCAGCAGCACCCCGGTGACAGGATCTGGAAACACCATATATTTT; CDR3aa: CASSTPVTGSGNTIYF
v_gene: TRBV7-3; j_gene: TRBJ2-5; abundance: .; d_gene: .; CDR3nt: TGTGCCAGCAGCTTTCGCCCCCAGGGCGGTGTGGAGACCCAGTACTTC; CDR3aa: CASSFRPQGGVETQYF
v_gene: TRBV28; j_gene: TRBJ2-3; abundance: .; d_gene: .; CDR3nt: TGTGCCAGCAGTTCCCTGGGCGGGGCAGGCACAGATACGCAGTATTTT; CDR3aa: CASSSLGGAGTDTQYF
v_gene: TRBV9; j_gene: TRBJ2-3; abundance: .; d_gene: .; CDR3nt: TGTGCCAGCAGCGTAGGGCGGGGTTCTAGGGATACGCAGTATTTT; CDR3aa: CASSVGRGSRDTQYF
v_gene: TRBV18; j_gene: TRBJ2-7; abundance: .; d_gene: .; CDR3nt: TGTGCCAGCTCACTCACGGGGGAGCAGTACTTC; CDR3aa: CASSLTGEQYF
v_gene: TRBV29-1; j_gene: TRBJ1-1; abundance: once; d_gene: TRBD1; CDR3nt: TGCAGCGTTATTAAGGGACAGGGCACTGAAGCTTTCTTT; CDR3aa: CSVIKGQGTEAFF
v_gene: TRBV5-1; j_gene: TRBJ1-4; abundance: .; d_gene: .; CDR3nt: TGCGCCAGCAGCTTTCAAAACGGGGAAAAACTGTTTTTT; CDR3aa: CASSFQNGEKLFF
v_gene: TRBV6-5; j_gene: TRBJ2-7; abundance: .; d_gene: TRBD2; CDR3nt: TGTGCCAGCAGAACGGATAGCGGGCGATACGAGCAGTACTTC; CDR3aa: CASRTDSGRYEQYF
v_gene: TRBV18; j_gene: TRBJ1-1; abundance: .; d_gene: TRBD1; CDR3nt: TGTGCCAGCTCATCAGCCGGACAGGGAGACACTGAAGCTTTCTTT; CDR3aa: CASSSAGQGDTEAFF
v_gene: TRBV9; j_gene: TRBJ2-1; abundance: .; d_gene: TRBD1; CDR3nt: TGTGCCAGCAGCGTCCGGGGACAGGGGGGATATGAGCAGTTCTTC; CDR3aa: CASSVRGQGGYEQFF
v_gene: TRBV6-5; j_gene: TRBJ1-1; abundance: .; d_gene: .; CDR3nt: TGTGCCAGCAGTTCGTCAGTTGGTGTCACTGAAGCTTTCTTT; CDR3aa: CASSSSVGVTEAFF
v_gene: TRBV6-5; j_gene: TRBJ1-6; abundance: .; d_gene: .; CDR3nt: TGTGCCAGCAACAAGGACGGGAATAATTCACCCCTCCACTTT; CDR3aa: CASNKDGNNSPLHF
v_gene: TRBV5-4; j_gene: TRBJ2-7; abundance: .; d_gene: TRBD1; CDR3nt: TGTGCCAGCAGCTTGGAACAGGGGGTTCGATACGAGCAGTACTTC; CDR3aa: CASSLEQGVRYEQYF
v_gene: TRBV10-3; j_gene: TRBJ2-5; abundance: .; d_gene: TRBD2; CDR3nt: TGTGCCATCAGTGTAGCGGGGTACCAAGAGACCCAGTACTTC; CDR3aa: CAISVAGYQETQYF
v_gene: TRBV18; j_gene: TRBJ1-4; abundance: .; d_gene: TRBD1; CDR3nt: TGTGCCAGCTCGCCGGGACAGGGCGAAGGGGAAAAACTGTTTTTT; CDR3aa: CASSPGQGEGEKLFF
v_gene: TRBV14; j_gene: TRBJ2-5; abundance: .; d_gene: TRBD2; CDR3nt: TGTGCCAGCAGTCAACTCACTAGCGGGGGTGAGACCCAGTACTTC; CDR3aa: CASSQLTSGGETQYF
v_gene: TRBV5-6; j_gene: TRBJ2-7; abundance: .; d_gene: .; CDR3nt: TGTGCCAGCAGCCTCCCTGGGGCGGGATCCTACGAGCAGTACTTC; CDR3aa: CASSLPGAGSYEQYF
v_gene: TRBV19; j_gene: TRBJ1-5; abundance: .; d_gene: TRBD1; CDR3nt: TGTGCCAGTACCCGGGACAGGGGGCGGGTGGGCAATCAGCCCCAGCATTTT; CDR3aa: CASTRDRGRVGNQPQHF
v_gene: TRBV5-1; j_gene: TRBJ1-1; abundance: .; d_gene: .; CDR3nt: TGCGCCAGCAGCTGGCAGGGGGAAGCTTTCTTT; CDR3aa: CASSWQGEAFF
v_gene: TRBV4-1; j_gene: TRBJ1-1; abundance: .; d_gene: TRBD1; CDR3nt: TGCGCCAGCAGCCAAGATCCCTCCGGGACGGGACAGTCGGCTGAAGCTTTCTTT; CDR3aa: CASSQDPSGTGQSAEAFF
v_gene: TRBV6-6; j_gene: TRBJ1-5; abundance: .; d_gene: .; CDR3nt: TGTGCCAGCAGGCGATCCAGGGGTGGGAGCAATCAGCCCCAGCATTTT; CDR3aa: CASRRSRGGSNQPQHF
v_gene: TRBV7-9; j_gene: TRBJ1-2; abundance: .; d_gene: TRBD1; CDR3nt: TGTGCCAGCAGCTTAGGCGACAGGGTGAAAACCTTC; CDR3aa: CASSLGDRVKTF
v_gene: TRBV18; j_gene: TRBJ1-2; abundance: .; d_gene: TRBD1; CDR3nt: TGTGCCAGCTCACCAGGAGCAGGGGGCTTAGCTAACTATGGCTACACCTTC; CDR3aa: CASSPGAGGLANYGYTF
v_gene: TRBV25-1; j_gene: TRBJ2-5; abundance: .; d_gene: .; CDR3nt: TGTGCCAGCAGTGAAAAGTTACTTCCCTTACAAGAGACCCAGTACTTC; CDR3aa: CASSEKLLPLQETQYF
v_gene: TRBV6-5; j_gene: TRBJ1-2; abundance: .; d_gene: TRBD1; CDR3nt: TGTGCCAGCAGTTCCAACCCAGACAGGGCGGTGGGCTACACCTTC; CDR3aa: CASSSNPDRAVGYTF
v_gene: TRBV6-5; j_gene: TRBJ2-3; abundance: .; d_gene: .; CDR3nt: TGTGCCAGTACGGGGTCAACTAGCACAGATACGCAGTATTTT; CDR3aa: CASTGSTSTDTQYF
v_gene: TRBV18; j_gene: TRBJ1-1; abundance: .; d_gene: .; CDR3nt: TGTGCCAGCTCACCGCAGGGGTTGAACACTGAAGCTTTCTTT; CDR3aa: CASSPQGLNTEAFF
v_gene: TRBV4-1; j_gene: TRBJ1-6; abundance: few; d_gene: .; CDR3nt: TGCGCCAGCCGAGGGGGATGGATAGATAATTCACCCCTCCACTTT; CDR3aa: CASRGGWIDNSPLHF
v_gene: TRBV5-1; j_gene: TRBJ2-1; abundance: .; d_gene: TRBD1; CDR3nt: TGCGCCAGCAGGAAAACAGGGGGTTTAGACAATGAGCAGTTCTTC; CDR3aa: CASRKTGGLDNEQFF
v_gene: TRBV3-1/TRBV3-2; j_gene: TRBJ1-4; abundance: .; d_gene: .; CDR3nt: TGTGCCAGCAGCCCCGGACAAGTGCCTGAAAAACTGTTTTTT; CDR3aa: CASSPGQVPEKLFF
v_gene: TRBV6-2/TRBV6-3; j_gene: TRBJ2-7; abundance: .; d_gene: .; CDR3nt: TGTGCCAGCAGCCGGGCGACAGAGGTCCCCTACGAGCAGTACTTC; CDR3aa: CASSRATEVPYEQYF
v_gene: TRBV6-1; j_gene: TRBJ1-6; abundance: .; d_gene: .; CDR3nt: TGTGCCAGCAGTGGACCAGGGGTGCTGAGCCTCTCCTATAATTCACCCCTCCACTTT; CDR3aa: CASSGPGVLSLSYNSPLHF
v_gene: TRBV5-5; j_gene: TRBJ1-6; abundance: .; d_gene: .; CDR3nt: TGTGCCAGCAGCTTGATACGGGAAAATAATTCACCCCTCCACTTT; CDR3aa: CASSLIRENNSPLHF
v_gene: TRBV9; j_gene: TRBJ1-6; abundance: .; d_gene: TRBD1; CDR3nt: TGTGCCAGCAGCGTAGCCACAGGGGGCTCTTCACCCCTCCACTTT; CDR3aa: CASSVATGGSSPLHF
v_gene: TRBV2; j_gene: TRBJ2-5; abundance: .; d_gene: .; CDR3nt: TGTGCCAGCAGAAAGACAGAAGAGACCCAGTACTTC; CDR3aa: CASRKTEETQYF
v_gene: TRBV7-4; j_gene: TRBJ1-5; abundance: .; d_gene: .; CDR3nt: TGTGCCAGCAGCTCCATGGGGACTAATCAGCCCCAGCATTTT; CDR3aa: CASSSMGTNQPQHF